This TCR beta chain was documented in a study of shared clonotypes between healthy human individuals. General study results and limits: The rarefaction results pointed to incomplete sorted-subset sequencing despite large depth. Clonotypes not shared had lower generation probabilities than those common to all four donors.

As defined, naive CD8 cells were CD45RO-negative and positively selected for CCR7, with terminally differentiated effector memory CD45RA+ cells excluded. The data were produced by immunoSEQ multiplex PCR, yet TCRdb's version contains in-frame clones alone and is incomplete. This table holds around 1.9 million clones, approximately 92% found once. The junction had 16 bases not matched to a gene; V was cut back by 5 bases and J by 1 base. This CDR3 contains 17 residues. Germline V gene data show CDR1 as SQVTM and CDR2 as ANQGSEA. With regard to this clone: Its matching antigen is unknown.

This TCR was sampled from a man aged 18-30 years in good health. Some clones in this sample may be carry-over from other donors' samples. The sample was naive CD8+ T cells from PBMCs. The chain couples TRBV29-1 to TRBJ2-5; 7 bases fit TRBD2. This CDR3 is CSVLTGGQGGRQETQYF. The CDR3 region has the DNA TGCAGCGTTCTAACGGGGGGTCAGGGTGGACGCCAAGAGACCCAGTACTTC.